This T cell receptor (beta chain) was sequenced during a study of blood T cell repertoires in COVID-19. On the study more broadly: Whether acute or convalescent, the COVID-19 samples came from the United States, Italy and Spain. T cells, B-cell-depleted T cells, or PBMCs supplied cDNA or gDNA.

In terms of age and location, participants ranged from roughly 18 to 90 years and lived in about two dozen US areas. Researchers sorted participants into cohorts using their self-reported clinical history. This clone has more than one count but fewer than ten. Assay used: immunoSEQ multiplex PCR; TCRdb lists only in-frame clones, some missing. Of about 250,000 clones in the sample, roughly 80% are singletons; the top ten hold 5%. The CDR3 consists of 13 residues. CDR1 is SGHNT, CDR2 YENEEA, per germline. V was trimmed by 1 base and J by 3 bases, leaving 6 bases between them. Material: PBMCs or T cells enriched from blood (not recorded which). V gene TRBV11-3 combines with J gene TRBJ1-1; possible D gene TRBD1, 5 bases. The clonotype was recovered from a middle-aged man who had been exposed to COVID-19. The CDR3 DNA follows: TGTGCCAGCAGCTTAGGGGGGGACACTGAAGCTTTCTTT. Its translation: CASSLGGDTEAFF.